This T cell receptor (beta chain) was sequenced during a study of vaccination and CD4 T cells after COVID-19. Study-level background: Convalescent cases consisted of six males and four females, of whom two were Hispanic. Whole-study results and caveats: Spike mono-reactivity was evident in 304 of the 307 vaccine-specific clones derived from convalescent patients.

Details on this clonotype: Its antigen is as yet unknown.

V dropped 6 bases and J dropped 6; count of bases not matched to a gene: 9. Germline V gene data show CDR1 as MDHEN and CDR2 as SYDVKM. There are 15 residues in the CDR3. Oncomine TCR Beta short-read sequencing was applied to DNA from cultured CD4+ T cells. Via MiXCR, TCRdb re-called the PCR reads, giving one row per CDR3 protein. The sample carries roughly 19,000 distinct CDR3 sequences, approximately 70% recorded once. Treatment meaning: approximately nine-day PBMC culture with coronavirus spike peptide pools or control peptides (ViraFEST assay). Peptide pool stimulation in ViraFEST expanded antigen-specific T cells, whose TCRs were then sequenced. Culture of two million PBMCs per well took place with about 9 IU/ml IL-2 and roughly 9.8 ug/ml peptide pools.

Specimen: CD4+ T cells from blood, cultured in vitro. V is TRBV28 and J is TRBJ2-2; 8 bases match TRBD2. The receptor's source is a human donor who had recovered from COVID-19. The CDR3 nucleotides are TGTGCCAGCAGCCCGGGGGGGGCCCGGGCCGGGGAGCTGTTTTTT. Amino acid sequence: CASSPGGARAGELFF. The whole variable domain, filled in from reference TRBV28 and TRBJ2-2, reads DVKVTQSSRYLVKRTGEKVFLECVQDMDHENMFWYRQDPGLGLRLIYFSYDVKMKEKGDIPEGYSVSREKKERFSLILESASTNQTSMYLCASSPGGARAGELFFGEGSRLTVL.